This TCR beta chain originates from a study of cytomegalovirus exposure and HLA in healthy donors. Profiled with immunoSEQ multiplex PCR; TCRdb holds only in-frame clones, not every one. The sample holds roughly 280,000 clones, about 86% seen once. This clone has a handful of counts. Its specificity is unknown. Whole-study results and caveats: Cytomegalovirus-associated TCR beta chains were listed, numbering 150 to 200. Accounts indicate the classifier identified cytomegalovirus status with strong specificity and sensitivity. Clusters of TCRs from the first cohort tended to co-occur in the 120 validation repertoires (as a later analysis found).

These donors were members of the approximately 110-subject validation cohort, a group separate from the roughly 700-subject first cohort. Germline CDR1 reads SGHAT; CDR2 reads FQDESV (reference sequence). The CDR3 consists of 13 residues. Trimming removed 5 bases at V and 0 bases at J, with 7 bases between. The chain joins TRBV11-1 to TRBJ1-2, with unresolved D. The clonotype was recovered from a young woman in good health and CMV-seronegative. The sequencing input was PBMCs. CDR3 residues: CASSKGANYGYTF. The CDR3 DNA reads TGTGCCAGCAGCAAAGGAGCTAACTATGGCTACACCTTC. Combining the CDR3 with reference TRBV11-1 and TRBJ1-2 gives the whole variable domain EAEVAQSPRYKITEKSQAVAFWCDPISGHATLYWYRQILGQGPELLVQFQDESVVDDSQLPKDRFSAERLKGVDSTLKIQPAELGDSAMYLCASSKGANYGYTFGSGTRLTVV.